This T cell receptor beta chain was sequenced for a study of shared clonotypes between healthy human individuals. This CDR3 has 20 residues. With 0 bases clipped from V and 4 bases from J, the junction kept 15 bases outside the gene matches. The germline V gene has CDR1 SQVTM and CDR2 ANQGSEA. Points from the study as a whole: The represented genetic and exposure-history diversity was limited by the small number of donors. Clonotype sharing across donors was expected to vary with sequencing depth.

About this clone: Its target is unknown.

Method: immunoSEQ multiplex PCR; TCRdb's copy keeps in-frame clones and lacks some. The sample consists of about 2.2 million clones, roughly 91% of them appearing once. CD45RO-negative cells were positively selected for CCR7, leaving out terminally differentiated effector memory CD45RA+ cells. The chain carries TRBV29-1 and TRBJ2-1; 13 bases map to TRBD2. The receptor comes from a man aged 18 to 35 in good health. Some clones in this sample may be carry-over from other donors' samples. Material for sequencing was naive CD8+ T cells from PBMCs. The CDR3 is CSVEDGSLGGTSGDYNEQFF. CDR3 coding DNA: TGCAGCGTTGAAGATGGATCTCTTGGTGGGACTAGCGGGGATTACAATGAGCAGTTCTTC.